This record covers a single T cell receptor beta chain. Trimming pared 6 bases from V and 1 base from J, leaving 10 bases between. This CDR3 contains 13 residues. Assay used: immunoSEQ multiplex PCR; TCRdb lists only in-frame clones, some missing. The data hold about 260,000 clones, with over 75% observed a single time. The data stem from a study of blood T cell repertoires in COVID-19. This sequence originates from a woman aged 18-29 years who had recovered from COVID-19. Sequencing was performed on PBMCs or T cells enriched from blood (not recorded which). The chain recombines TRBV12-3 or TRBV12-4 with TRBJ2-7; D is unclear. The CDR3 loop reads CASSRSQSYEQYF. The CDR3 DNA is TGTGCCAGCAGCCGCTCACAGTCCTACGAGCAGTACTTC.